This T cell receptor (beta chain) is from a study of vaccination effects on CD4 cells after COVID-19 (dated by TCRdb to between 2021 and 2024). For the study in its entirety: In the ViraFEST assay, PBMC were stimulated with viral peptide pools, and antigen-specific CD4+ T cell clonotypes were then identified by expansion using TCR sequencing. A total of nine to ten COVID-19 convalescent patients and a handful of SARS-CoV-2-naive healthy vaccine recipients were included in the full study. SARS-CoV-2 spike-specific CD4+ TCR repertoires from before and after mRNA vaccination were compared in COVID-19 convalescent patients and in infection-naive vaccine recipients. Some 2.2 million PBMC per well were cultured in IMDM with about 5.1% human AB serum, roughly 11 IU/ml IL-2 and gentamicin, plus 10 ug/ml peptides. The Oncomine TCR Beta short-read assay on an Illumina iSeq 100 was used to sequence cultures from other donors in the study. Post-vaccine samples across the study were collected a median of 72 days after the second dose, with a range of 14 to 241. Broader findings and caveats from the paper: In healthy vaccine recipients, vaccine-induced clones were almost all SARS-CoV-2 mono-reactive, with only 1 of 255 cross-reactive with common cold coronaviruses. Clones induced by infection and clones induced by vaccination both contracted markedly at late timepoints after vaccination, which fits with T cell responses waning over time. The study was limited by a small number of convalescent patients, and early post-infection timepoints were lacking.

CDR1 and CDR2 were assigned from the germline V gene as MNHEY and SVGEGT. V is reduced by 2 bases and J by 0 bases, leaving a spacing of 8 bases between them. Spanning cysteine to phenylalanine, the CDR3 consists of 15 amino acids. CDR3 DNA only is kept here, 45 bases in frame from base 1. After more than 9 days of culture, CD4+ T cells were isolated with the EasySep CD4+ T cell isolation kit. Each participant got two doses of an mRNA SARS-CoV-2 vaccine, either BNT162b2 or mRNA-1273. Healthy vaccine recipients had no prior SARS-CoV-2 infection, confirmed by negative nucleocapsid antibodies before and after vaccination. Half of the culture medium was replaced with fresh IL-2-containing medium on days 3 and 7. Unless noted otherwise, every peptide stimulation condition was cultured in triplicate wells. PBMC were separated from whole blood using Ficoll-Paque Plus gradient centrifugation and were then either cryopreserved at -140C or used fresh. Genomic DNA was extracted from cultured CD4+ T cells with the QIAamp micro DNA kit.

As concerns this clone: Its recognized antigen is unknown. Within one base of it there is no much larger clone, and no base qualities were kept.

Library generation was performed with the immunoSEQ multiplex PCR assay. DNA from the CD4+ T cells that had been cultured and isolated underwent TCR beta CDR3 sequencing. As for the authors' bioinformatics: Non-productive TCR sequences were discarded, and reads were trimmed to the CDR3 region, with only CDR3s of 7 or more amino acids retained. The MANAFEST web app was used to identify antigen-specific clonotypes by comparing expansion in peptide wells with expansion in reference cultures. To be called positive, a clone needed expansion at FDR<0.05 compared with the reference and with all other wells, an odds ratio greater than 5, and a frequency greater than 0.1% in two replicate wells. A clonotype was called cross-reactive if it was significantly expanded both in SARS-CoV-2 spike wells and in at least one common cold coronavirus spike condition. CDR3 similarity was assessed by Levenshtein distance with the stringdist R package, and unrooted trees were built with ape in R 3.6.1. The table comes from immuneACCESS by way of TCRdb, which keeps in-frame sequences with V and J called. Part of the clones is missing from these tables; in studies checked, under half for an unresolved V gene and the rest for unknown reasons. That table furnishes V, J and clone size, whereas the DNA furnished D and trimming. This sample holds approximately 74,000 clones; nearly 75% were observed only once. Roughly 2.3% of the sample rests with the top ten.

The specimen comprised CD4+ T cells from PBMCs cultured without peptide, sampled after COVID-19 vaccination. The chain is encoded by TRBV6-2 or TRBV6-3 joined to TRBJ2-1; the D segment cannot be called with confidence. This receptor was obtained from a human donor who received a COVID-19 vaccine. For the CDR3, the sequence is CASSYGDGSYNEQFF. The DNA reads as follows: TGTGCCAGCAGTTACGGGGATGGCTCCTACAATGAGCAGTTCTTC.